This record looks at one T cell receptor beta chain sequence and its context. The target antigen is unknown. The record originates from a study of Ad26.COV2.S vaccination and SARS-CoV-2 variants. Study conclusions and caveats: Analytic work on TCR breadth and depth might have understated the full extent of total T cell responses. Vaccine and placebo groups showed comparable non-spike TCR breadth.

V was cut by 5 bases and J by 5 bases, with 9 bases left in between. The germline V gene has CDR1 SQVTM and CDR2 ANQGSEA. This CDR3 has 12 residues. The assay was immunoSEQ multiplex PCR, and TCRdb's table has in-frame clones only and misses some. The sample gives roughly 380,000 clones, approximately 90% of which show up once; about 3.5% is in the top ten. Specified treatment: about 20 received Ad26.COV2.S at low or high dose, single or two shots; 5 received placebo; per-sample allocation not given. On day 63 after the first injection, vaccine and placebo recipients gave samples. The receptor's source is a person between 18 and 65 years old who received the Ad26.COV2.S COVID-19 vaccine or a placebo. The sequenced sample was peripheral blood, obtained in a trial of Ad26.COV2.S vaccine versus placebo. The chain is built from TRBV29-1 and TRBJ2-2, with unresolved D. This CDR3 is CSVPIGTGELFF. In nucleotides, the CDR3 is TGCAGCGTTCCGATTGGGACCGGGGAGCTGTTTTTT.